These T cell receptor beta chains were read from a single sample in a study of patients and donors after allogeneic stem cell transplantation. TCRdb passed the RT-PCR reads through MiXCR, listing each CDR3 protein once. The data hold 150,000 or so distinct CDR3 sequences, with about 24% observed a single time. The sequenced sample was blood, either unsorted or a sorted T cell fraction (not recorded which). The receptors shown here come from a human donor who was either an allogeneic HSCT recipient or a stem cell or donor lymphocyte infusion donor (not recorded which). It is not recorded whose cells these are; they may come from a transplant donor. Each CDR3 is given with its conserved first and last residue. A D gene is named only where the DNA matches it firmly. Clone size appears in some rows only: once, few, many, or a class for an expanded clone.

cdr3_nt: TGTGCCAGCAGTTTATGGGGCAACAATCCCAAGGGTGAAAAACTGTTTTTT; cdr3_aa: CASSLWGNNPKGEKLFF; v_call: TRBV28; d_call: NA; clone_size: many; j_call: TRBJ1-4
cdr3_nt: TGTGCCAGCAGTCCACCACAGAGTTACTATGGCTACACCTTC; cdr3_aa: CASSPPQSYYGYTF; v_call: TRBV6-2/TRBV6-3; d_call: NA; clone_size: few; j_call: TRBJ1-2
cdr3_nt: TGCGCCAGCAGCTTGTCTAGATCCCAAGAGACCCAGTACTTC; cdr3_aa: CASSLSRSQETQYF; v_call: TRBV5-1; d_call: NA; clone_size: few; j_call: TRBJ2-5
cdr3_nt: TGCAGTCTTGGACTAAGCGGGGGGGCGGCGCCCGAGCAGTACTTC; cdr3_aa: CSLGLSGGAAPEQYF; v_call: TRBV20-1; d_call: TRBD2; clone_size: once; j_call: TRBJ2-7
cdr3_nt: TGTGCCAGCAGGGGGGCTATTGGCACTGAAGCTTTCTTT; cdr3_aa: CASRGAIGTEAFF; v_call: TRBV27; d_call: NA; clone_size: NA; j_call: TRBJ1-1
cdr3_nt: TGTGCCAGCAGCCCGGACGGACTGAATTCACCCCTCCACTTT; cdr3_aa: CASSPDGLNSPLHF; v_call: TRBV5-6; d_call: NA; clone_size: few; j_call: TRBJ1-6
cdr3_nt: TGTGCCAGCAGTTTCAGGAGGTCTGAAAAACTGTTTTTT; cdr3_aa: CASSFRRSEKLFF; v_call: TRBV27; d_call: NA; clone_size: NA; j_call: TRBJ1-4
cdr3_nt: TGTGCCATCAGTGAGTCGACCACTCTCTCTGGAAACACCATATATTTT; cdr3_aa: CAISESTTLSGNTIYF; v_call: TRBV10-3; d_call: NA; clone_size: many; j_call: TRBJ1-3
cdr3_nt: TGTGCCAGCAGTAAACAGGGGAGCGCTGAAGCTTTCTTT; cdr3_aa: CASSKQGSAEAFF; v_call: TRBV6-5; d_call: TRBD1; clone_size: NA; j_call: TRBJ1-1
cdr3_nt: TGTGCCACCAGCAGAGATAGCGGGTCCAATGAGCAGTTCTTC; cdr3_aa: CATSRDSGSNEQFF; v_call: TRBV15; d_call: TRBD2; clone_size: NA; j_call: TRBJ2-1
cdr3_nt: TGTGCCAGCAGCCAAGAAGGTTATAGCAATCAGCCCCAGCATTTT; cdr3_aa: CASSQEGYSNQPQHF; v_call: TRBV4-2; d_call: NA; clone_size: few; j_call: TRBJ1-5
cdr3_nt: TGTGCCAGCAGCTTAGCCGGGGTAATGAGTCAGCCCCAGCATTTT; cdr3_aa: CASSLAGVMSQPQHF; v_call: TRBV7-2; d_call: NA; clone_size: NA; j_call: TRBJ1-5
cdr3_nt: TGTGCCAGCAGTCAAGTCAGGAACACTGAAGCTTTCTTT; cdr3_aa: CASSQVRNTEAFF; v_call: TRBV6-5; d_call: NA; clone_size: few; j_call: TRBJ1-1
cdr3_nt: TGTGCCAGCAGCCGAGACTCTGGGGCCAACGTCCTGACTTTC; cdr3_aa: CASSRDSGANVLTF; v_call: TRBV7-2; d_call: NA; clone_size: NA; j_call: TRBJ2-6
cdr3_nt: TGTGCCAGCAGCGTAGGCGGCGGCGAAGTGACCCAGTACTTC; cdr3_aa: CASSVGGGEVTQYF; v_call: TRBV9; d_call: NA; clone_size: NA; j_call: TRBJ2-5
cdr3_nt: TGTGCCAGCAGTGAATCACCCAGCTCTGGGGCCAACGTCCTGACTTTC; cdr3_aa: CASSESPSSGANVLTF; v_call: TRBV25-1; d_call: NA; clone_size: NA; j_call: TRBJ2-6
cdr3_nt: TGTGCCAGCAGGGGACAGGGTGGACAGCCCCAGCATTTT; cdr3_aa: CASRGQGGQPQHF; v_call: TRBV25-1; d_call: TRBD1; clone_size: NA; j_call: TRBJ1-5
cdr3_nt: TGTGCCAGCAGTTACGCTAGCCTCCCCCCCTACTACTACAATGAGCAGTTCTTC; cdr3_aa: CASSYASLPPYYYNEQFF; v_call: TRBV6-5; d_call: NA; clone_size: NA; j_call: TRBJ2-1
cdr3_nt: TGTGCCAGCAGCGGGGGACAGACTAACACTGAAGCTTTCTTT; cdr3_aa: CASSGGQTNTEAFF; v_call: TRBV12-3/TRBV12-4; d_call: TRBD1; clone_size: many; j_call: TRBJ1-1
cdr3_nt: TGTGCCAGCTCACCACTAGGGCGTCAGCCCCAGCATTTT; cdr3_aa: CASSPLGRQPQHF; v_call: TRBV18; d_call: NA; clone_size: NA; j_call: TRBJ1-5
cdr3_nt: TGTGCCAGCTCGCCGAGAGGGCCGAAGAACACTGAAGCTTTCTTT; cdr3_aa: CASSPRGPKNTEAFF; v_call: TRBV18; d_call: NA; clone_size: few; j_call: TRBJ1-1
cdr3_nt: TGTGCCAGCAGTTTAGGCCAGAGCTCCTACGAGCAGTACTTC; cdr3_aa: CASSLGQSSYEQYF; v_call: TRBV12-3/TRBV12-4; d_call: NA; clone_size: NA; j_call: TRBJ2-7
cdr3_nt: TGCAGTGCACTCGTTCCAGGTGGTTGGACGGATCGAATGAACACTGAAGCTTTCTTT; cdr3_aa: CSALVPGGWTDRMNTEAFF; v_call: TRBV20-1; d_call: NA; clone_size: few; j_call: TRBJ1-1
cdr3_nt: TGTGCCACCAGCAGAGTCGTTATCTCTGGGGCCAACGTCCTGACTTTC; cdr3_aa: CATSRVVISGANVLTF; v_call: TRBV15; d_call: NA; clone_size: NA; j_call: TRBJ2-6
cdr3_nt: TGTGCCACCAGTGACCCCCGGGACGAGGACACCGGGGAGCTGTTTTTT; cdr3_aa: CATSDPRDEDTGELFF; v_call: TRBV24-1; d_call: NA; clone_size: once; j_call: TRBJ2-2
cdr3_nt: TGCGCCAGCAGCCGGGGACAGGCTGCTATATCCAAAAACATTCAGTACTTC; cdr3_aa: CASSRGQAAISKNIQYF; v_call: TRBV5-1; d_call: TRBD1; clone_size: few; j_call: TRBJ2-4
cdr3_nt: TGCGCCAGCAGCCAAGATTTCCTGGGGACAGGAAGACTTTCCGGGGAGCTGTTTTTT; cdr3_aa: CASSQDFLGTGRLSGELFF; v_call: TRBV4-1; d_call: TRBD1; clone_size: few; j_call: TRBJ2-2
cdr3_nt: TGCGCCAGCAAAAATAGCGGCTCCTACAATGAGCAGTTCTTC; cdr3_aa: CASKNSGSYNEQFF; v_call: TRBV5-1; d_call: NA; clone_size: few; j_call: TRBJ2-1
cdr3_nt: TGTGCCAGCAGCCACAAAACTAGCAATCAGCCCCAGCATTTT; cdr3_aa: CASSHKTSNQPQHF; v_call: TRBV6-1; d_call: NA; clone_size: NA; j_call: TRBJ1-5
cdr3_nt: TGTGCCAGCAGTTACTGGGGACCGCAAGAGACCCAGTACTTC; cdr3_aa: CASSYWGPQETQYF; v_call: TRBV6-6; d_call: NA; clone_size: NA; j_call: TRBJ2-5
cdr3_nt: TGTGCCAGCAGCCCGACGGGCCGGCCAGATACGCAGTATTTT; cdr3_aa: CASSPTGRPDTQYF; v_call: TRBV21-1; d_call: NA; clone_size: NA; j_call: TRBJ2-3
cdr3_nt: TGTGCCAGTAGTTCCCGGGGGGAAGAGACCCAGTACTTC; cdr3_aa: CASSSRGEETQYF; v_call: TRBV19; d_call: TRBD2; clone_size: few; j_call: TRBJ2-5
cdr3_nt: TGTGCCAGCAGTTTATCCCAGTGGGAGTTCTCCTACAATGAGCAGTTCTTC; cdr3_aa: CASSLSQWEFSYNEQFF; v_call: TRBV28; d_call: NA; clone_size: NA; j_call: TRBJ2-1
cdr3_nt: TGCGCCAGCGATGGGGGAAGGTACACCGGGGAGCTGTTTTTT; cdr3_aa: CASDGGRYTGELFF; v_call: TRBV5-1; d_call: NA; clone_size: NA; j_call: TRBJ2-2
cdr3_nt: TGCAGTGCCATGACTAGCGGGGTCATAGGAAATGAGCAGTTCTTC; cdr3_aa: CSAMTSGVIGNEQFF; v_call: TRBV20-1; d_call: TRBD2; clone_size: few; j_call: TRBJ2-1
cdr3_nt: TGTGCCAGCAGCTTAGATCAGGACACGACCATATATTTT; cdr3_aa: CASSLDQDTTIYF; v_call: TRBV11-2; d_call: NA; clone_size: NA; j_call: TRBJ1-3
cdr3_nt: TGCAGTGCTAGAACCCTCCCGGGCACGTTTAGCAATCAGCCCCAGCATTTT; cdr3_aa: CSARTLPGTFSNQPQHF; v_call: TRBV20-1; d_call: NA; clone_size: NA; j_call: TRBJ1-5
cdr3_nt: TGTGCCAGCAGTTTCCCAGGGTCAGAGACCCAGTACTTC; cdr3_aa: CASSFPGSETQYF; v_call: TRBV27; d_call: NA; clone_size: NA; j_call: TRBJ2-5
cdr3_nt: TGCGCCAGCAGCTTGGCGGGCAGCGTAAACAATGAGCAGTTCTTC; cdr3_aa: CASSLAGSVNNEQFF; v_call: TRBV5-1; d_call: NA; clone_size: NA; j_call: TRBJ2-1
cdr3_nt: TGTGCCAGCAGCAGACCGGGACCCCTAGCAGGCGAGCAGTACTTC; cdr3_aa: CASSRPGPLAGEQYF; v_call: TRBV7-6; d_call: NA; clone_size: NA; j_call: TRBJ2-7
cdr3_nt: TGTGCCAGCAGTTCCGTGGGGTCAAATCAGCCCCAGCATTTT; cdr3_aa: CASSSVGSNQPQHF; v_call: TRBV2; d_call: NA; clone_size: few; j_call: TRBJ1-5
cdr3_nt: TGTGCCATCAGTGAGCGGAATGAAATCCCCTACAATGAGCAGTTCTTC; cdr3_aa: CAISERNEIPYNEQFF; v_call: TRBV10-3; d_call: NA; clone_size: NA; j_call: TRBJ2-1
cdr3_nt: TGTGCCAGCAGCTACCTTCGAAGGGGTGGCAATCAGCCCCAGCATTTT; cdr3_aa: CASSYLRRGGNQPQHF; v_call: TRBV6-2/TRBV6-3; d_call: NA; clone_size: NA; j_call: TRBJ1-5
cdr3_nt: TGTGCCAGCAGCGCCGGACAGGGGGCCGTTGGCTACACCTTC; cdr3_aa: CASSAGQGAVGYTF; v_call: TRBV7-2; d_call: TRBD1; clone_size: few; j_call: TRBJ1-2
cdr3_nt: TGCGCCAGCAGCTGGGGGGACAACTACAATGAGCAGTTCTTC; cdr3_aa: CASSWGDNYNEQFF; v_call: TRBV5-1; d_call: NA; clone_size: NA; j_call: TRBJ2-1